The table lists the clone carrying this T cell receptor (beta chain) with a few counts. This entry belongs to a study of sequential checkpoint blockade in melanoma. V lost 1 base to trimming and J lost 6 bases, with 15 bases between them. Germline V gene sequence: CDR1 SGHDN, CDR2 FVKESK. This CDR3 is 15 amino acids long. Profiling relied on immunoSEQ multiplex PCR, and the TCRdb table lists in-frame clones only, not all of them. This sample has some 18,000 clones, with 26% found just once. This sample's treatment: randomized to nivolumab then ipilimumab (arm A) or the reverse (arm B). V is TRBV14 and J is TRBJ1-2, with D possibly being TRBD1 (5 bases). The source was tumor tissue (inferred from file names), collected from a patient given nivolumab and ipilimumab in sequence. This TCR derives from a human donor with melanoma. CDR3 residues: CASSQVSGAPHGYTF. In DNA, the CDR3 is TGTGCCAGCAGCCAAGTCTCTGGGGCTCCCCATGGCTACACCTTC. Full variable domain (missing parts from reference TRBV14 and TRBJ1-2): EAGVTQFPSHSVIEKGQTVTLRCDPISGHDNLYWYRRVMGKEIKFLLHFVKESKQDESGMPNNRFLAERTGGTYSTLKVQPAELEDSGVYFCASSQVSGAPHGYTFGSGTRLTVV.